This is a list of T cell receptor beta chains from one sample in a study of control samples from healthy donors and cancer patients. Method: immunoSEQ multiplex PCR; TCRdb's copy keeps in-frame clones and lacks some. The table lists roughly 370,000 clones, around 90% of them singletons. Specimen: PBMCs. The receptors were gathered from a man aged 35-49 years with head and neck cancer. The CDR3 runs from the conserved cysteine through the conserved F or W. D genes are given only for firm matches. Expanded clones are given a class, and other clones once, few, many or no size at all.

DNA: TGTGCCAGCAGCGTACTTCTCCAGGGGGACGAGCAGTACTTC
CDR3: CASSVLLQGDEQYF
J: TRBJ2-7
size: NA
V: TRBV9
D: TRBD1

DNA: TGTGCCAGCAACAGGGGGGTCTGGAATGAGCAGTTCTTC
CDR3: CASNRGVWNEQFF
J: TRBJ2-1
size: NA
V: TRBV28
D: TRBD1

DNA: TGTGCCAGCAGTGGGGACAGATCCTACGAGCAGTACTTC
CDR3: CASSGDRSYEQYF
J: TRBJ2-7
size: NA
V: TRBV2
D: TRBD1

DNA: TGTGCCAGCAGTTTTCTTATTTTCCGCAGGACTAGCGGGATCTCCTACAATGAGCAGTTCTTC
CDR3: CASSFLIFRRTSGISYNEQFF
J: TRBJ2-1
size: once
V: TRBV28
D: TRBD2

DNA: TGCGCCAGCAGCCAAGATTTCGGTAAAAATACGCAGTATTTT
CDR3: CASSQDFGKNTQYF
J: TRBJ2-3
size: once
V: TRBV4-3
D: NA

DNA: TGTGCCAGCAGTGATTCCCGGGTGGATGAGCAGTTCTTC
CDR3: CASSDSRVDEQFF
J: TRBJ2-1
size: NA
V: TRBV2
D: NA

DNA: TGTGCCAGCAGTTTATGGGCGACGGACTCCTATAATTCACCCCTCCACTTT
CDR3: CASSLWATDSYNSPLHF
J: TRBJ1-6
size: NA
V: TRBV27
D: NA

DNA: TGTGCCAGCAGTGAAGGATTGAGGCGTAATCAGCCCCAGCATTTT
CDR3: CASSEGLRRNQPQHF
J: TRBJ1-5
size: few
V: TRBV6-1
D: NA

DNA: TGTGCCAGCAGTCCTAGCGGGAGACTCTACGAGCAGTACTTC
CDR3: CASSPSGRLYEQYF
J: TRBJ2-7
size: NA
V: TRBV28
D: TRBD2

DNA: TGTGCCAGCAGTCCATACAGGGGGGCGCCTGAAAAACTGTTTTTT
CDR3: CASSPYRGAPEKLFF
J: TRBJ1-4
size: NA
V: TRBV28
D: TRBD1

DNA: TGTGCCAGCAGTACCAGGGGTACCGGCACAGATACGCAGTATTTT
CDR3: CASSTRGTGTDTQYF
J: TRBJ2-3
size: NA
V: TRBV28
D: NA

DNA: TGTGCCAGCAGCGTAGACGGTGGGGCCGGGGAGCTGTTTTTT
CDR3: CASSVDGGAGELFF
J: TRBJ2-2
size: NA
V: TRBV9
D: NA

DNA: TGTGCCAGCAGGACAGGGGAGAACACTGAAGCTTTCTTT
CDR3: CASRTGENTEAFF
J: TRBJ1-1
size: NA
V: TRBV7-9
D: TRBD1

DNA: TGTGCCAGCAGTTTATTAGGCAGCTGGGGTTCACCCCTCCACTTT
CDR3: CASSLLGSWGSPLHF
J: TRBJ1-6
size: NA
V: TRBV27
D: NA

DNA: TGTGCCAGCAGTCCCGAGGCGTGGGCCTACTACGAGCAGTACTTC
CDR3: CASSPEAWAYYEQYF
J: TRBJ2-7
size: NA
V: TRBV6-5
D: NA

DNA: TGTGCCAGCATTGAGGGGGTACTTGCGCCTGGAAACACCATATATTTT
CDR3: CASIEGVLAPGNTIYF
J: TRBJ1-3
size: NA
V: TRBV28
D: NA

DNA: TGTGCCAGCAGCCCATTGTCCGGACAGCACACCGGGGAGCTGTTTTTT
CDR3: CASSPLSGQHTGELFF
J: TRBJ2-2
size: NA
V: TRBV27
D: NA

DNA: TGTGCCAGCACAAAAAGCCGGGGGCTATTCGGGCAGTACTTC
CDR3: CASTKSRGLFGQYF
J: TRBJ2-7
size: NA
V: TRBV5-8
D: NA

DNA: TGCGCCAGCAGCCCGGACGGAGGCGGGGAGCTGTTTTTT
CDR3: CASSPDGGGELFF
J: TRBJ2-2
size: NA
V: TRBV5-1
D: NA

DNA: TGTGCCAGCAGTGCCGGGACTAGCTACCGACTTATTTACGAGCAGTACTTC
CDR3: CASSAGTSYRLIYEQYF
J: TRBJ2-7
size: NA
V: TRBV6-1
D: TRBD2

DNA: TGTGCCAGCAGCCTCGGGGGACCCCCAGAGACCCAGTACTTC
CDR3: CASSLGGPPETQYF
J: TRBJ2-5
size: NA
V: TRBV27
D: NA

DNA: TGTGCCGGGGACAGGGGGCGAGAGACCCAGTACTTC
CDR3: CAGDRGRETQYF
J: TRBJ2-5
size: NA
V: TRBV30
D: TRBD1

DNA: TGTGCCAGCAGTCCATCAGGGGTTATGAACACTGAAGCTTTCTTT
CDR3: CASSPSGVMNTEAFF
J: TRBJ1-1
size: NA
V: TRBV7-2
D: NA

DNA: TGTGCCAGCGTCCTGTGGGCTCACGGCAATCAGCCCCAGCATTTT
CDR3: CASVLWAHGNQPQHF
J: TRBJ1-5
size: NA
V: TRBV28
D: NA

DNA: TGTGCCAGCAGCTTATTCGGGGGCGCGCTAATCTATGGCTACACCTTC
CDR3: CASSLFGGALIYGYTF
J: TRBJ1-2
size: NA
V: TRBV11-2
D: NA

DNA: TGTGCCAGCAGTTATGTACAGGGTGTCGGAAACACCATATATTTT
CDR3: CASSYVQGVGNTIYF
J: TRBJ1-3
size: few
V: TRBV6-5
D: NA

DNA: TGTGCCACCAGCAGAGAAATAACAGGGAGGGGGTACGAGCAGTACTTC
CDR3: CATSREITGRGYEQYF
J: TRBJ2-7
size: NA
V: TRBV15
D: NA

DNA: TGTGCCAGCACTTACAGGGGTAGAGGCGAAAAACTGTTTTTT
CDR3: CASTYRGRGEKLFF
J: TRBJ1-4
size: NA
V: TRBV2
D: TRBD1

DNA: TGTGCCAGCAAACTAGATACGCAGTATTTT
CDR3: CASKLDTQYF
J: TRBJ2-3
size: NA
V: TRBV2
D: NA

DNA: TGTGCCAGCAGCCCCGGGACGTTAATCTACGAGCAGTACTTC
CDR3: CASSPGTLIYEQYF
J: TRBJ2-7
size: NA
V: TRBV7-3
D: NA

DNA: TGTGCCAGCAGTGGGACAGGCGACTATGGCTACACCTTC
CDR3: CASSGTGDYGYTF
J: TRBJ1-2
size: once
V: TRBV25-1
D: TRBD1

DNA: TGTGCCAGCAGCTTACAGGGCGACACTGAAGCTTTCTTT
CDR3: CASSLQGDTEAFF
J: TRBJ1-1
size: NA
V: TRBV7-2
D: NA

DNA: TGTGCCTCCAAGGGGGCCTACAATGAGCAGTTCTTC
CDR3: CASKGAYNEQFF
J: TRBJ2-1
size: NA
V: TRBV30
D: NA

DNA: TGTGCCAGCAGCCAAGTGGAGGGGGCGAACACAGATACGCAGTATTTT
CDR3: CASSQVEGANTDTQYF
J: TRBJ2-3
size: NA
V: TRBV4-2
D: NA

DNA: TGTGCCAGCAGCGAACTAGAGGGGGCCTACAATGAGCAGTTCTTC
CDR3: CASSELEGAYNEQFF
J: TRBJ2-1
size: NA
V: TRBV9
D: NA

DNA: TGTGCCAGCAGCCCACCGGGAGCGGGGCAGGCGGCTGGCGAGCAGTACTTC
CDR3: CASSPPGAGQAAGEQYF
J: TRBJ2-7
size: NA
V: TRBV9
D: TRBD2

DNA: TGCGCCAGCAGCCCCTCTTTAAAGGACACGGGCTACACCTTC
CDR3: CASSPSLKDTGYTF
J: TRBJ1-2
size: NA
V: TRBV4-3
D: NA